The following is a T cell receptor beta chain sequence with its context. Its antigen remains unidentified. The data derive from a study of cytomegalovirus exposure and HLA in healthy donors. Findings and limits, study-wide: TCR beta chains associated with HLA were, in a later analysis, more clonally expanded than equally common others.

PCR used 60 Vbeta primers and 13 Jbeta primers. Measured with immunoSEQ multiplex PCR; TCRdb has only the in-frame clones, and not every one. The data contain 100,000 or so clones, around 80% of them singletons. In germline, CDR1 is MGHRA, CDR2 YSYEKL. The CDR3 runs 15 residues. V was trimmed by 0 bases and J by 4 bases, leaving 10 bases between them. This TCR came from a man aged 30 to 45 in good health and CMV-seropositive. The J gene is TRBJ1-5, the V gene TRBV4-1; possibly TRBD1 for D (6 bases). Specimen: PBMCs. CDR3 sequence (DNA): TGCGCCAGCAGCCAAGATATCAGGGGTAATCAGCCCCAGCATTTT. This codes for CASSQDIRGNQPQHF.